This passage covers 13 T cell receptor beta chains from one sample sequenced in a study of OX40 agonist ivuxolimab in advanced cancers. Generated by immunoSEQ multiplex PCR, the TCRdb table keeps only in-frame clones and is missing some. The sample has approximately 50,000 clones, 80% seen once. Sequencing used CD4+ or CD8+ T cells sorted from blood, obtained in a trial of the OX40 agonist ivuxolimab. Receptor source: an adult with an advanced solid tumor such as melanoma, head and neck, liver or kidney cancer.

The chain carries TRBV29-1 and TRBJ2-1; 10 bases line up with TRBD2. V lost 6 bases, J lost 0 bases, and 8 bases stayed unmatched. The CDR3 runs to 16 residues. Germline CDR1 reads SQVTM; CDR2 reads ANQGSEA. The CDR3 here is CSVVRGLASSYNEQFF. In DNA, the CDR3 is TGCAGCGTGGTCCGGGGACTAGCGAGCTCCTACAATGAGCAGTTCTTC.

CDR3 sequence reads: CASSQDLGENTEAFF. DNA for the CDR3: TGCGCCAGCAGCCAAGATCTTGGCGAGAACACTGAAGCTTTCTTT. The chain employs TRBV4-3 and TRBJ1-1; no firm D call. Germline CDR1 LGHNA, CDR2 YSLEER. CDR3 length: 15 amino acids. Between the trimmed V and J ends, which lost 0 bases and 1 base, there was a span of 9 bases.

This rearrangement joins TRBV5-1 to TRBJ2-2, with 9 bases fitting TRBD1. The CDR3 totals 17 residues. The germline gives CDR1 SGHRS, CDR2 YFSETQ. V shed 4 bases, J shed 1 base, and the junction held 8 bases outside the gene matches. The CDR3 is CASSPGQGNVNTGELFF. CDR3 in DNA: TGCGCCAGCAGCCCGGGACAGGGCAACGTGAACACCGGGGAGCTGTTTTTT.

This sequence joins TRBV5-1 and TRBJ2-4; tentatively, D is TRBD1 (5 bases). There are 15 residues in the CDR3. Per germline, CDR1 SGHRS and CDR2 YFSETQ. Trimming removed 0 bases at V and 1 base at J, with 8 bases between. The CDR3 coding sequence is TGCGCCAGCAGCTTGGAAGGGGCCGCCAAAAACATTCAGTACTTC. This translates into CASSLEGAAKNIQYF.

This clone was seen just once. The V call is TRBV7-2, the J call TRBJ2-1, with TRBD2 matching 10 bases. This CDR3 has 16 residues. The germline gives CDR1 SGHTA, CDR2 FQGNSA. V gave up 4 bases and J gave up 4 bases; unmatched junction bases: 7. The CDR3: CASSSSSAGGYNEQFF. The CDR3 DNA follows: TGTGCCAGCAGCTCCTCTTCAGCGGGAGGGTACAATGAGCAGTTCTTC.

This clone was found once. This rearrangement joins TRBV6-1 to TRBJ2-3; D uncertain. Trimming removed 7 bases from V and 4 bases from J, with 15 bases in between. The CDR3 has 14 residues. Germline loops: CDR1 MNHNS, CDR2 SASEGT. The CDR3: CASNNLRTSDTQYF. CDR3 in DNA: TGTGCCAGCAATAACCTCAGGACCTCAGATACGCAGTATTTT.

The chain carries TRBV10-1 and TRBJ2-1; 9 nucleotides align to TRBD1. Looked up from germline, CDR1 is WNHNN and CDR2 is SYGVQD (reference sequence). J was trimmed by 7 bases and V by 3 bases; bases with no gene match: 10. This CDR3 contains 16 residues. CDR3 in DNA: TGCGCCAGCAGTGATGGATGGAGGACAGGGGAAAATGAGCAGTTCTTC. Encoded protein: CASSDGWRTGENEQFF.

This clone was found once. This chain links TRBV4-2 with TRBJ2-3; D is unclear. This CDR3 spans 19 amino acids. V lost 1 base, J lost 4 bases, and 24 bases lay in between. Germline CDR1 LGHNA, CDR2 YNFKEQ. CDR3 in amino acids: CASSQAVGRTSYGSDTQYF. The CDR3 DNA sequence: TGTGCCAGCAGCCAAGCCGTCGGGCGGACCTCATACGGGTCAGATACGCAGTATTTT.

This clone was observed once. The chain is built from TRBV4-3 and TRBJ1-3, with TRBD1 as a possible D gene (5 bases). This CDR3 is 17 amino acids long. The germline V and J ends were trimmed by 0 bases and 3 bases, with 15 bases remaining between them. Germline V gene sequence: CDR1 LGHNA, CDR2 YSLEER. In DNA form, the CDR3 reads TGCGCCAGCAGCCAAGACTCGGGAGGGGCGTTTGGAAACACCATATATTTT. Protein: CASSQDSGGAFGNTIYF.

The rearrangement joins TRBV5-5 to TRBJ2-7, with D possibly being TRBD1 (5 bases). Germline CDR1 is SGHKS and CDR2 is YYEKEE (reference sequence). There are 14 residues in the CDR3. V was cut by 2 bases and J by 4 bases, with 13 bases left in between. The CDR3 DNA follows: TGTGCCAGCAGCTTATCCCAAGGGGTGTACGAGCAGTACTTC. Its translation: CASSLSQGVYEQYF.

CDR3 coding DNA: TGCAGCGTCAAGGAGGGAAATAATTCACCCCTCCACTTT. As protein: CSVKEGNNSPLHF. The chain combines TRBV29-1 with TRBJ1-6; no clear D gene. Germline V lookup: CDR1 SQVTM, CDR2 ANQGSEA. This CDR3 comprises 13 residues. V was cut by 6 bases and J by 5 bases, with 11 bases left in between.

Only one count was recorded for this clone. The rearrangement uses TRBV19 and TRBJ1-5; D is unresolved. V was cut by 7 bases and J by 0 bases, with 13 bases left in between. Germline CDR1 reads LNHDA; CDR2 reads SQIVND (reference sequence). The CDR3 consists of 15 residues. DNA of the CDR3: TGTGCCAGTATGGGGATCTTAGGTAGCAATCAGCCCCAGCATTTT. Residues: CASMGILGSNQPQHF.

CDR3 DNA: TGCGCCAGCAGCAGCGGAAGGTGGCCCTACGAGCAGTACTTC. Residues: CASSSGRWPYEQYF. This chain links TRBV5-1 with TRBJ2-7; maybe TRBD2 (5 bases). The CDR3 extends over 14 amino acids. Germline values: CDR1 SGHRS, CDR2 YFSETQ. The ends were cut back, 4 bases at V and 2 bases at J, with 13 bases in the middle.